This record covers a single T cell receptor beta chain. The antigen remains unidentified. This sample is part of a study of T cell responses to AZD1222 COVID-19 vaccine. General study findings and limits: Among those given AZD1222, only 6 or 7 were seropositive at baseline. In a largely white British group with more females than males, clonal diversity was possibly underestimated. No repertoire was sampled before or during the peak T cell response, only after it.

Data came from immunoSEQ multiplex PCR; TCRdb stores just in-frame clones and leaves some out. The sample records some 150,000 clones, approximately 91% being singletons. V lost 2 bases and J lost 0, with 5 bases in between. This CDR3 comprises 14 residues. CDR1 is MNHEY and CDR2 is SVGAGI in the germline V gene. The chain is built from TRBV6-5 and TRBJ1-5; D uncertain. The specimen was peripheral blood, collected 28 days after the second AZD1222 dose. The TCR sequence derives from an adult who received the AZD1222 COVID-19 vaccine. The CDR3 loop is CASSYDNSNQPQHF. The CDR3, as DNA: TGTGCCAGCAGTTACGACAATAGCAATCAGCCCCAGCATTTT.